The rows below give T cell receptor beta chains drawn from one sample of a study of blood T cells in healthy people across ages. TCRdb ran MiXCR on the 5' RACE reads and lists one entry per CDR3 protein. Among about 1.6 million distinct CDR3 sequences listed, about 32% were seen once. Sequencing input: blood. These receptors were obtained from a woman aged 25 to 39 in good health. Both conserved end residues are part of each CDR3. The D gene is left open where the match is weak. The size of a clone is reported for some rows only, either as once, few or many, or as a class for expanded clones.

j_call: TRBJ1-1; d_call: -; v_call: TRBV10-3; clone_size: -; cdr3_aa: CAISDHERGGTEAFF; cdr3_nt: TGTGCCATCAGTGACCATGAGAGGGGGGGCACTGAAGCTTTCTTT
j_call: TRBJ2-2; d_call: -; v_call: TRBV20-1; clone_size: few; cdr3_aa: CSARDLRPSGELFF; cdr3_nt: TGCAGTGCTAGGGACCTTAGACCCTCCGGGGAGCTGTTTTTT
j_call: TRBJ2-3; d_call: -; v_call: TRBV4-2; clone_size: -; cdr3_aa: CASSQAFSGAFTDAQYF; cdr3_nt: TGTGCCAGCAGCCAAGCGTTTTCGGGGGCTTTCACAGATGCGCAGTATTTT
j_call: TRBJ2-7; d_call: TRBD1; v_call: TRBV10-3; clone_size: few; cdr3_aa: CAIKQGTGFSYEQYF; cdr3_nt: TGTGCCATCAAACAGGGGACAGGGTTTTCCTACGAGCAGTACTTC
j_call: TRBJ2-7; d_call: -; v_call: TRBV20-1; clone_size: few; cdr3_aa: CSASERYEQYF; cdr3_nt: TGCAGTGCTAGTGAGAGGTACGAGCAGTACTTC
j_call: TRBJ1-1; d_call: -; v_call: TRBV15; clone_size: few; cdr3_aa: CATSGKTVMNTEAFF; cdr3_nt: TGTGCCACCAGCGGGAAGACGGTCATGAACACTGAAGCTTTCTTT
j_call: TRBJ2-7; d_call: -; v_call: TRBV6-5; clone_size: -; cdr3_aa: CASSYSQGRGYEQYF; cdr3_nt: TGTGCCAGCAGTTACTCGCAGGGTAGGGGGTACGAGCAGTACTTC
j_call: TRBJ2-3; d_call: -; v_call: TRBV6-5; clone_size: few; cdr3_aa: CASSYAEGGADTQYF; cdr3_nt: TGTGCCAGCAGTTACGCGGAGGGGGGCGCAGATACGCAGTATTTT
j_call: TRBJ2-3; d_call: TRBD1; v_call: TRBV7-6; clone_size: -; cdr3_aa: CASSLAGTGVGDTQYF; cdr3_nt: TGTGCCAGCAGCTTAGCCGGGACAGGGGTTGGAGATACGCAGTATTTT
j_call: TRBJ2-5; d_call: -; v_call: TRBV27; clone_size: -; cdr3_aa: CASSLWDNYPQYF; cdr3_nt: TGTGCCAGCAGTTTGTGGGACAATTACCCCCAGTACTTC
j_call: TRBJ2-7; d_call: TRBD1; v_call: TRBV9; clone_size: few; cdr3_aa: CASSGGQGSLGEQYF; cdr3_nt: TGTGCCAGCAGCGGAGGACAGGGATCCCTTGGCGAGCAGTACTTC
j_call: TRBJ2-2; d_call: -; v_call: TRBV5-1; clone_size: -; cdr3_aa: CASSYSRGAGELFF; cdr3_nt: TGCGCCAGCAGCTACTCCAGGGGTGCGGGGGAGCTGTTTTTT
j_call: TRBJ2-5; d_call: TRBD2; v_call: TRBV7-2; clone_size: -; cdr3_aa: CASSLVVGGGAARGTQYF; cdr3_nt: TGTGCCAGCAGCTTAGTAGTCGGCGGGGGGGCCGCGCGGGGGACCCAGTACTTC
j_call: TRBJ2-1; d_call: -; v_call: TRBV9; clone_size: -; cdr3_aa: CASSVNANNEQFF; cdr3_nt: TGTGCCAGCAGCGTAAACGCAAACAATGAGCAGTTCTTC
j_call: TRBJ2-1; d_call: TRBD2; v_call: TRBV6-1; clone_size: -; cdr3_aa: CASSAQGIAGENNEQFF; cdr3_nt: TGTGCCAGCAGTGCACAGGGGATAGCGGGAGAAAACAATGAGCAGTTCTTC
j_call: TRBJ2-3; d_call: -; v_call: TRBV20-1; clone_size: -; cdr3_aa: CSVRGGTDTQYF; cdr3_nt: TGCAGTGTGAGGGGCGGCACAGATACGCAGTATTTT
j_call: TRBJ2-3; d_call: -; v_call: TRBV20-1; clone_size: -; cdr3_aa: CSATQPGTRSTDTQYF; cdr3_nt: TGCAGTGCTACCCAGCCCGGGACCCGTAGCACAGATACGCAGTATTTT
j_call: TRBJ2-1; d_call: -; v_call: TRBV28; clone_size: -; cdr3_aa: CASSFPGSDNEQFF; cdr3_nt: TGTGCCAGCAGTTTCCCCGGGAGCGACAATGAGCAGTTCTTC
j_call: TRBJ2-3; d_call: TRBD2; v_call: TRBV15; clone_size: -; cdr3_aa: CATSQVRLAADTQYF; cdr3_nt: TGTGCCACCAGCCAAGTGCGACTAGCGGCAGATACGCAGTATTTT
j_call: TRBJ2-7; d_call: TRBD1; v_call: TRBV20-1; clone_size: -; cdr3_aa: CSARSGTGGYEQYF; cdr3_nt: TGCAGTGCTAGATCCGGGACAGGAGGCTACGAGCAGTACTTC
j_call: TRBJ2-1; d_call: TRBD2; v_call: TRBV7-3; clone_size: few; cdr3_aa: CASSTIGTSGGNEQFF; cdr3_nt: TGTGCCAGCAGCACCATAGGGACTAGCGGGGGTAATGAGCAGTTCTTC
j_call: TRBJ2-5; d_call: TRBD1; v_call: TRBV3-1; clone_size: -; cdr3_aa: CASSPRRGQGARETQYF; cdr3_nt: TGTGCCAGCAGCCCGCGTAGGGGACAGGGGGCGAGGGAGACCCAGTACTTC
j_call: TRBJ2-7; d_call: -; v_call: TRBV29-1; clone_size: few; cdr3_aa: CSVEGAFGAITYEQYF; cdr3_nt: TGCAGCGTTGAAGGGGCCTTCGGGGCTATCACCTACGAGCAGTACTTC
j_call: TRBJ2-7; d_call: TRBD2; v_call: TRBV20-1; clone_size: -; cdr3_aa: CSARDRAGGGYEQYF; cdr3_nt: TGCAGTGCTAGAGATAGGGCGGGAGGGGGCTACGAGCAGTACTTC
j_call: TRBJ1-5; d_call: -; v_call: TRBV24-1; clone_size: -; cdr3_aa: CATSESTDALQPQHF; cdr3_nt: TGTGCCACCAGTGAAAGTACGGACGCCCTTCAGCCCCAGCATTTT
j_call: TRBJ1-2; d_call: -; v_call: TRBV30; clone_size: once; cdr3_aa: CAWSPGHRRAYGYTF; cdr3_nt: TGTGCCTGGAGCCCCGGACACCGGAGGGCCTATGGCTACACCTTC
j_call: TRBJ1-1; d_call: -; v_call: TRBV5-1; clone_size: few; cdr3_aa: CASSVSWGTEAFF; cdr3_nt: TGCGCCAGCAGCGTCTCCTGGGGCACTGAAGCTTTCTTT
j_call: TRBJ2-7; d_call: -; v_call: TRBV10-2; clone_size: -; cdr3_aa: CASSEDIWGEQYF; cdr3_nt: TGCGCCAGCAGTGAGGACATATGGGGCGAGCAGTACTTC
j_call: TRBJ2-1; d_call: -; v_call: TRBV7-9; clone_size: few; cdr3_aa: CASSQGASYNEQFF; cdr3_nt: TGTGCCAGCAGCCAAGGGGCCAGTTACAATGAGCAGTTCTTC
j_call: TRBJ1-4; d_call: TRBD1; v_call: TRBV12-3/TRBV12-4; clone_size: few; cdr3_aa: CASSYRGRRGKLFF; cdr3_nt: TGTGCCAGCAGTTACAGGGGGCGCCGAGGAAAACTGTTTTTT
j_call: TRBJ1-1; d_call: -; v_call: TRBV7-2; clone_size: few; cdr3_aa: CASSLEGLWVNTEAFF; cdr3_nt: TGTGCCAGCAGCTTAGAGGGACTTTGGGTGAACACTGAAGCTTTCTTT
j_call: TRBJ2-7; d_call: -; v_call: TRBV6-1; clone_size: few; cdr3_aa: CAVPPGRSSYEQYF; cdr3_nt: TGTGCCGTCCCCCCCGGGCGGAGCTCCTACGAGCAGTACTTC
j_call: TRBJ2-5; d_call: TRBD2; v_call: TRBV20-1; clone_size: few; cdr3_aa: CSARLAGGTAQYF; cdr3_nt: TGCAGTGCTAGATTAGCGGGGGGCACGGCCCAGTACTTC
j_call: TRBJ1-5; d_call: TRBD1; v_call: TRBV7-8; clone_size: -; cdr3_aa: CASSLAKMWTGNQPQHF; cdr3_nt: TGTGCCAGCAGCTTAGCGAAGATGTGGACAGGGAATCAGCCCCAGCATTTT
j_call: TRBJ2-1; d_call: TRBD1; v_call: TRBV12-3/TRBV12-4; clone_size: once; cdr3_aa: CASSLAGQGGDEQFF; cdr3_nt: TGTGCCAGCAGCCTTGCGGGACAGGGGGGCGATGAGCAGTTCTTC
j_call: TRBJ2-5; d_call: -; v_call: TRBV20-1; clone_size: -; cdr3_aa: CSASQVETQYF; cdr3_nt: TGCAGTGCTAGTCAGGTGGAGACCCAGTACTTC